This T cell receptor beta chain was sequenced for a study of blood T cell repertoires in COVID-19. In the study overall: Collection of acute and convalescent COVID-19 samples took place in the United States, Italy and Spain. The cDNA or gDNA used as material had been derived from T cells, B-cell-depleted T cells, or PBMCs.

In the authors' workflow: Counts of nucleated cells, estimated from reference gene primer amplification, were obtained. Only in-frame clones appear in the TCRdb table, and some are missing; sequencing was by immunoSEQ multiplex PCR. The DNA was the basis for D and trimming; V, J and clone size are from that table. The sample lists roughly 35,000 clones, 87% occurring once. This receptor was taken from a man aged 50-60 years with active or convalescent COVID-19. The sequenced sample was peripheral blood.

DNA for the CDR3: TGTGCCAGCAGTCCCGGACAGGGCCGTAATGAACAAGAGACCCAGTACTTC. Translated: CASSPGQGRNEQETQYF. V and J are TRBV6-2 or TRBV6-3 and TRBJ2-5, with 8 bases aligning to TRBD1. The V gene end was trimmed by 5 bases and the J gene end by 2 bases; junction bases not matched to a gene: 13. This CDR3 is built from 17 residues. Germline assignment: CDR1 MNHEY and CDR2 SVGEGT.